This T cell receptor beta chain was identified in a study of T cells after posttransplantation cyclophosphamide. Ten or more counts support this clone. The antigen is unknown. Clones were sequenced by immunoSEQ multiplex PCR, and TCRdb holds only the in-frame ones, with some missing. This sample has about 24,000 clones, each found more than once. Findings of the study overall: Later post-transplant blood repertoires were often dominated by donor CD8+ memory clones. Tissue-infiltrating T cells from skin or gut overlapped little with blood T cells.

With 4 bases clipped from V and 7 bases from J, the junction kept 10 bases outside the gene matches. The CDR3 is made up of 16 amino acids. Germline V gene sequence: CDR1 LGHNA, CDR2 YSLEER. The specimen was PBMCs. This TCR was recovered from an older woman in good health, CMV-negative, and a related stem cell transplant donor. V usage is TRBV4-3 and J usage is TRBJ2-1; the match to TRBD2 covers 10 bases. In DNA form, the CDR3 reads TGCGCCAGCAGCCCCGAGCTAGCGGGAGTTGCGAATGAGCAGTTCTTC. Protein sequence: CASSPELAGVANEQFF.